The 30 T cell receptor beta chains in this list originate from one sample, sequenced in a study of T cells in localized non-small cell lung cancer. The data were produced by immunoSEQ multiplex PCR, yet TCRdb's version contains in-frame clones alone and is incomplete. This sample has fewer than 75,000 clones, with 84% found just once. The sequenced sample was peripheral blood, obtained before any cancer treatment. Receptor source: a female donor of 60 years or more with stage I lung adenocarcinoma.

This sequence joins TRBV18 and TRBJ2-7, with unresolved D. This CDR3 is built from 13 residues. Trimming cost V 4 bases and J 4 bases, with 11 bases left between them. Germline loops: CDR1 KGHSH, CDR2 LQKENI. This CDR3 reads CASSQGTGYEQYF. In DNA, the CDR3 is TGTGCCAGCTCACAGGGAACTGGTTACGAGCAGTACTTC.

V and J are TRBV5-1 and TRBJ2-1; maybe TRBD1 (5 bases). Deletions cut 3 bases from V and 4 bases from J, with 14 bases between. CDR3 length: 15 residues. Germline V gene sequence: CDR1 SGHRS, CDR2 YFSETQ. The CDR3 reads CASSSDGQHYNEQFF. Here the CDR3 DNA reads TGCGCCAGCAGCTCAGATGGACAACATTACAATGAGCAGTTCTTC.

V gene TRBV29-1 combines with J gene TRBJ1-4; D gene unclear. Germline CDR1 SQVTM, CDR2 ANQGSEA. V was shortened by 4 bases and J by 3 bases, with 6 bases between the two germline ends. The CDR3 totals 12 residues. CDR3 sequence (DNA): TGCAGCGTTGGGGCCTCTAATGAAAAACTGTTTTTT. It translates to CSVGASNEKLFF.

The chain's CDR3 is CASRGPRNTIYF. For the CDR3, the DNA is TGCGCCAGCAGGGGCCCAAGAAACACCATATATTTT. V gene TRBV10-2 combines with J gene TRBJ1-3; unclear D gene. CDR3 length equals 12 residues. CDR1 and CDR2 (germline): WSHSY, SAAADI. V gave up 6 bases and J gave up 5 bases, with 8 bases separating them.

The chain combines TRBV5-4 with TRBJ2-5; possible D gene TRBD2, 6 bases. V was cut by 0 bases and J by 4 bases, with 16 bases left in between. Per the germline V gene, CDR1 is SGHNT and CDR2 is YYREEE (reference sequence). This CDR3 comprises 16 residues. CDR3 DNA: TGTGCCAGCAGCTTGGAAGGTGCGGGAATCTCAGAGACCCAGTACTTC. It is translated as CASSLEGAGISETQYF.

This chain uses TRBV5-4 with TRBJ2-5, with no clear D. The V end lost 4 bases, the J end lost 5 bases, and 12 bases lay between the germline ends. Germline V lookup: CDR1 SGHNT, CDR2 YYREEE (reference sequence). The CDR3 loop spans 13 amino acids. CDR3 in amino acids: CASSQQTGETQYF. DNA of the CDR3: TGTGCCAGCAGCCAACAAACTGGGGAGACCCAGTACTTC.

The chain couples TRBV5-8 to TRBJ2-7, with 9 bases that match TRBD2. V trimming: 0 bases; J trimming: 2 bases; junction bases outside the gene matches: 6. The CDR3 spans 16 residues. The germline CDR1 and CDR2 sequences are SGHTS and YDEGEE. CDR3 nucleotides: TGTGCCAGCAGCTTGGGACTAGCGGAGCCAACCTACGAGCAGTACTTC. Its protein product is CASSLGLAEPTYEQYF.

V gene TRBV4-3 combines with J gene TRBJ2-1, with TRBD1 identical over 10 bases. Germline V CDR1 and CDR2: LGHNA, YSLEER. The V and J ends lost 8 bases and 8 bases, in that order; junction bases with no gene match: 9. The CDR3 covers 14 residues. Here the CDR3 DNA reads TGCGCCAGCCGACGGACAGGGGGATATGATGAGCAGTTCTTC. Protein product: CASRRTGGYDEQFF.

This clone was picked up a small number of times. DNA of the CDR3: TGTGCCAGCAGTGGAACAGCTGGGGCCAACGTCCTGACTTTC. This sequence encodes CASSGTAGANVLTF. This chain links TRBV2 with TRBJ2-6, with D unclear. V was cut by 4 bases and J by 2 bases, with 6 bases left in between. The CDR3 has 14 residues. In germline, CDR1 is SNHLY, CDR2 FYNNEI.

The CDR3: CASRSDRSSYEQYF. CDR3 in DNA: TGTGCCAGCAGGTCCGACAGGTCCTCCTACGAGCAGTACTTC. The chain combines TRBV2 with TRBJ2-7, with D perhaps matching TRBD1 (6 bases). The germline gives CDR1 SNHLY, CDR2 FYNNEI. V lost 6 bases and J lost 0, with 12 bases in between. The CDR3 is 14 amino acids.

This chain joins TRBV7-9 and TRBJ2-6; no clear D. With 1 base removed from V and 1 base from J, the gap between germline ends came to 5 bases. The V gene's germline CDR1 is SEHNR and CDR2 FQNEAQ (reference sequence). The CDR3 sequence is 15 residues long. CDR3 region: CASSLVQSGANVLTF. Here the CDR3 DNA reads TGTGCCAGCAGCTTAGTCCAGTCTGGGGCCAACGTCCTGACTTTC.

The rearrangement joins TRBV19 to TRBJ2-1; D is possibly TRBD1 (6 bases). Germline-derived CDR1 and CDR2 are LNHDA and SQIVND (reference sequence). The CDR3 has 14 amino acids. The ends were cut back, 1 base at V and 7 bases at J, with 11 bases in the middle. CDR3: CASSIGYRDNEQFF. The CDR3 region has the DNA TGTGCCAGTAGTATAGGGTACAGGGATAATGAGCAGTTCTTC.

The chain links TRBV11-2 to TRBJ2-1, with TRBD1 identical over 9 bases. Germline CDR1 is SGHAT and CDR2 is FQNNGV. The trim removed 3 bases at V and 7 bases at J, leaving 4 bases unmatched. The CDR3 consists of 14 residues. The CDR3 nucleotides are TGTGCCAGCAGCTTGGGGACAGGGAGTAATGAGCAGTTCTTC. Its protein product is CASSLGTGSNEQFF.

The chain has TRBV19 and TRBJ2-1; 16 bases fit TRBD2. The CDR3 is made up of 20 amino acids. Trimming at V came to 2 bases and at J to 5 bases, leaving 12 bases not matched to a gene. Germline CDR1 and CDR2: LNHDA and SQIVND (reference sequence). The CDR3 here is CASSISPMGLAGGWDNEQFF. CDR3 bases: TGTGCCAGTAGTATATCCCCTATGGGACTAGCGGGAGGGTGGGACAATGAGCAGTTCTTC.

This chain's CDR3 is CGGAGSEKLFF. Here the CDR3 DNA reads TGCGGTGGGGCAGGTAGTGAAAAACTGTTTTTT. This rearrangement joins TRBV20-1 to TRBJ1-4; possible D gene TRBD1, 5 bases. This CDR3 is 11 amino acids long. The germline CDR1 and CDR2 sequences are DFQATT and SNEGSKA (reference sequence).

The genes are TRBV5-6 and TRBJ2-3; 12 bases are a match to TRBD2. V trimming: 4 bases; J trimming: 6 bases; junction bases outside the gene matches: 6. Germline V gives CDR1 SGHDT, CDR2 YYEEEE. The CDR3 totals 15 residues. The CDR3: CASSATSGGEDTQYF. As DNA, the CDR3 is TGTGCCAGCAGCGCGACTAGCGGGGGAGAGGATACGCAGTATTTT.

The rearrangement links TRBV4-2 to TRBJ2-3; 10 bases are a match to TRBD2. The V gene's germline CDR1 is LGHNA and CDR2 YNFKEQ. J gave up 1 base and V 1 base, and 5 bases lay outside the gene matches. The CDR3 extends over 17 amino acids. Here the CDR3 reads CASSQGSSGGGTDTQYF. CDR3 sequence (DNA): TGTGCCAGCAGCCAAGGGTCTAGCGGGGGCGGCACAGATACGCAGTATTTT.

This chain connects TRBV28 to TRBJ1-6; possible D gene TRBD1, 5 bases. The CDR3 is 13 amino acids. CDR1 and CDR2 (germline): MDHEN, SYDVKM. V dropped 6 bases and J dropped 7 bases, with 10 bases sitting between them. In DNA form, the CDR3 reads TGTGCCAGCAGCACAGGATTCAATTCACCCCTCCACTTT. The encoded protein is CASSTGFNSPLHF.

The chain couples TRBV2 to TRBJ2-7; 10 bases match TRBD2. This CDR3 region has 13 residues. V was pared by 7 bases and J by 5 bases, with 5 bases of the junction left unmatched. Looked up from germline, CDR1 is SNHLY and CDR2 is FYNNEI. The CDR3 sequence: CASNPAGGDEQYF. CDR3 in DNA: TGTGCCAGCAATCCAGCGGGAGGGGACGAGCAGTACTTC.

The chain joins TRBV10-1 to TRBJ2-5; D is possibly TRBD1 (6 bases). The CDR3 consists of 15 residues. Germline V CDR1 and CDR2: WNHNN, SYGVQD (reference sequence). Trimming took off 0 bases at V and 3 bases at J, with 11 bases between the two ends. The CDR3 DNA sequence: TGCGCCAGCAGTGAGTCGTCGGCAGGGGAAGAGACCCAGTACTTC. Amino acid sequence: CASSESSAGEETQYF.

The CDR3 DNA follows: TGTGCCAGTAGTATTCGGGCTAGCGCAATTTCCGGATATGGCTACGAGCAGTACTTC. It yields the protein CASSIRASAISGYGYEQYF. The rearrangement links TRBV19 to TRBJ2-7, with D possibly being TRBD2 (6 bases). This CDR3 region has 19 residues. Trimming removed 3 bases at V and 3 bases at J, with 27 bases between. Germline V CDR1 and CDR2: LNHDA, SQIVND (reference sequence).

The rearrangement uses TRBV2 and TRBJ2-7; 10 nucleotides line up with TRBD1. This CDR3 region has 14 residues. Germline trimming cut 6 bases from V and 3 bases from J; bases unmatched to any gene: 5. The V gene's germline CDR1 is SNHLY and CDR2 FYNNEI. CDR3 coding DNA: TGTGCCAGCAGGCAGGGACAGGGGCTCTACGAGCAGTACTTC. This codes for CASRQGQGLYEQYF. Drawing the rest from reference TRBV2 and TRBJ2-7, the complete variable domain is EPEVTQTPSHQVTQMGQEVILRCVPISNHLYFYWYRQILGQKVEFLVSFYNNEISEKSEIFDDQFSVERPDGSNFTLKIRSTKLEDSAMYFCASRQGQGLYEQYFGPGTRLTVT.

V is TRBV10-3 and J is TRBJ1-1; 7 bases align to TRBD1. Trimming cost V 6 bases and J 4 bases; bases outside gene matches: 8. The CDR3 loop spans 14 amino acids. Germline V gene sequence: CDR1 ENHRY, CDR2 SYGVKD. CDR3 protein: CAISEDRAVTEAFF. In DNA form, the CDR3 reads TGTGCCATCAGCGAAGACAGGGCGGTCACTGAAGCTTTCTTT.

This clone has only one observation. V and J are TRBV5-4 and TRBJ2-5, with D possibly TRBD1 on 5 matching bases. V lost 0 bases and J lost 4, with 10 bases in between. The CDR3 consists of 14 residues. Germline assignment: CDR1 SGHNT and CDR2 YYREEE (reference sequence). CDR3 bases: TGTGCCAGCAGCTTGGCCTTGGGGCCAGAGACCCAGTACTTC. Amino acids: CASSLALGPETQYF.

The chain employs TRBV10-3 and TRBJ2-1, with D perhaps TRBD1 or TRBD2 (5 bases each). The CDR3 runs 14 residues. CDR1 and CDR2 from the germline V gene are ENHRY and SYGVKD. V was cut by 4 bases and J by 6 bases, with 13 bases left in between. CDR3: CAISGDRDLNEQFF. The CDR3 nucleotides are TGTGCCATCAGTGGCGACCGGGACCTCAATGAGCAGTTCTTC.

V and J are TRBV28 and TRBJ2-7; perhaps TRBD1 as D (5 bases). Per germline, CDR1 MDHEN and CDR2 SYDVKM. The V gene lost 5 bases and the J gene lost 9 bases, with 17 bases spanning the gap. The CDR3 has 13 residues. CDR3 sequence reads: CASSVQDPPGQYF. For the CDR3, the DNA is TGTGCCAGCAGTGTACAGGATCCACCTGGGCAGTACTTC.

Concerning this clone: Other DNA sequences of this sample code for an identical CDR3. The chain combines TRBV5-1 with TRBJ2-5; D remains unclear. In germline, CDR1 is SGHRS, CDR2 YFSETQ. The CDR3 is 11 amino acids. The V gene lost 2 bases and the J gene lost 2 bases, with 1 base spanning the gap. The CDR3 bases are TGCGCCAGCAGCTTACAAGAGACCCAGTACTTC. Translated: CASSLQETQYF.

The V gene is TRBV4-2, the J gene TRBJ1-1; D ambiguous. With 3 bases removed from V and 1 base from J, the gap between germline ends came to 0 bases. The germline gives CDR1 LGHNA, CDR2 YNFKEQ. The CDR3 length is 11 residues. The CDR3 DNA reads TGTGCCAGCAGCCAGAACACTGAAGCTTTCTTT. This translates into CASSQNTEAFF.

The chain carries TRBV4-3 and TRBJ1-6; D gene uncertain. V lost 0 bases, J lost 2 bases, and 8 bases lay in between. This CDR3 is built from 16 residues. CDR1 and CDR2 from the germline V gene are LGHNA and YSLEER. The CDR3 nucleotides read TGCGCCAGCAGCCAAGATTATGCAACCTATAATTCACCCCTCCACTTT. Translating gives CASSQDYATYNSPLHF.

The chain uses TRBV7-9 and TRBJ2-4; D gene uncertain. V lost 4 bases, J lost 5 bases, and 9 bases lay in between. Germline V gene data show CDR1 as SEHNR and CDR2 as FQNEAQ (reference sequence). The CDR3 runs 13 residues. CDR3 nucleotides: TGTGCCAGCAGCTCGATTGTCCAAAACATTCAGTACTTC. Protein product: CASSSIVQNIQYF.